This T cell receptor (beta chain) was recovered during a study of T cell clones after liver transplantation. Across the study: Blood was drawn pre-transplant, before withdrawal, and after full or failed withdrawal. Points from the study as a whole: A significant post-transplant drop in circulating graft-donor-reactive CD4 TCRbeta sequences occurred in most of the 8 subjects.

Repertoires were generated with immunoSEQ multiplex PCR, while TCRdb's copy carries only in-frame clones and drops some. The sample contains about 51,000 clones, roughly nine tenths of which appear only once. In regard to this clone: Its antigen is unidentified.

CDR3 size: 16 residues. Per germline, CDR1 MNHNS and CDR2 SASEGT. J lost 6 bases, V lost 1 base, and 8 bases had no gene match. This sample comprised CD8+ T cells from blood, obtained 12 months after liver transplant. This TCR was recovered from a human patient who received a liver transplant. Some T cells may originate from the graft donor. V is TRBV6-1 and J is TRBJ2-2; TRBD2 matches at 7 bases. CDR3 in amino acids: CASSEDFGGGAGELFF. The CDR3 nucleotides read TGTGCCAGCAGTGAAGACTTCGGGGGAGGGGCCGGGGAGCTGTTTTTT.